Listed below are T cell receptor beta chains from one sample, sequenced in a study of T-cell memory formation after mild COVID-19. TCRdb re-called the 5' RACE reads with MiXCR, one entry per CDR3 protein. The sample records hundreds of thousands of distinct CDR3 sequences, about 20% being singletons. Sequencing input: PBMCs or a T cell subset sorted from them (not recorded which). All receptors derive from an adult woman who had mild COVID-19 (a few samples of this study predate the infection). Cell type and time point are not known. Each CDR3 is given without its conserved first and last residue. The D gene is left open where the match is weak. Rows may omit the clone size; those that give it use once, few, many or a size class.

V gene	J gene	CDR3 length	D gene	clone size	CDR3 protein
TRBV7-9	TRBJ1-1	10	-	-	ASIGENTEAF
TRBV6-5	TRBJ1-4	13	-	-	ASSPRGGGIEKLF
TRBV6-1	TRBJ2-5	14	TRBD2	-	ASRSLTSGGGETQY
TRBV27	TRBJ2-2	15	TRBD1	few	ASSSGDSVTNTGELF
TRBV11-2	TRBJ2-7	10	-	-	ASSLTDHEQY
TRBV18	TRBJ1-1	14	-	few	ASSPPAGLGNTEAF
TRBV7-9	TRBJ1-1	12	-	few	ASTRDSLNTEAF
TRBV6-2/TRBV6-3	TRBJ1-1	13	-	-	ASTANALRSTEAF
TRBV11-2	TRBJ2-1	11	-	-	ASSTSRVNEQF
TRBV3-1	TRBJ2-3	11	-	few	ASSQEEGVTQY
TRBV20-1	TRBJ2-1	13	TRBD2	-	SARPSGRANNEQF
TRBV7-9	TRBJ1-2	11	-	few	ASSFGQTYGYT
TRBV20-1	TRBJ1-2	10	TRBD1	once	SARQGVQGYT
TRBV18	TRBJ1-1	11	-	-	ASSPQRDTEAF
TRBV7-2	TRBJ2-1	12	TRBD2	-	ASVLAGGPHEQF
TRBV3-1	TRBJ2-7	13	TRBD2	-	ASSRGLGGRHEQY
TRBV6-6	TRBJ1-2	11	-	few	ASDGAVRNGYT
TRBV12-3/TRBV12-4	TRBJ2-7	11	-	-	ASSFSQGYEQY
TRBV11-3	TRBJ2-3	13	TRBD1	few	ASSSRQGGTDTQY
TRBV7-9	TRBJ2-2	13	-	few	ASSLVQRNTGELF
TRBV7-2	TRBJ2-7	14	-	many	ASSLGWGGSTYEQY
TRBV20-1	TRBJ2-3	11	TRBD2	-	SVRRGATDTQY
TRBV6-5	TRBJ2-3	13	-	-	ASRMVGSSQDTQY
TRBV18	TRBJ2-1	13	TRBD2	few	ASSAGLAVSNEQF
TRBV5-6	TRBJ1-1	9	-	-	ASSRTAEAF
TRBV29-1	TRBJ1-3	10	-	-	SVWSSGNTIY
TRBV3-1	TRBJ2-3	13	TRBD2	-	ASSQGLAGLNTQY
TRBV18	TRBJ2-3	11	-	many	ASSPESTDTQY
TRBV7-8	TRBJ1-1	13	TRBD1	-	ASSYRRRGQTEAF
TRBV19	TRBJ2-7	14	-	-	ASRQVGVETNYEQY
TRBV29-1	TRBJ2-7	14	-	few	SVEDLNSPGTYEQY
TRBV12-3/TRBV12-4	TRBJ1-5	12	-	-	ASSFGLSGQPQH
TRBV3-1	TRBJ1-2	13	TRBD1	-	ASSHVGRGGYGYT
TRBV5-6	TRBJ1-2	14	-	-	ASSFRLNRASYGYT
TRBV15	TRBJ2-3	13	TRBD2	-	ATEYGGSSTDTQY
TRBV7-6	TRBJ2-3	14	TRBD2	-	ASSLEGTSLADTQY
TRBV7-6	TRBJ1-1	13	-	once	ASSLAEGGGTEAF
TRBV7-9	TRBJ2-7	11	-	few	ASSPPSRDEQY
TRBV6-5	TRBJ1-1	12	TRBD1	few	ASSSPDRVGEAF
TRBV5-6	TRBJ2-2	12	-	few	ASSFTRNTGELF
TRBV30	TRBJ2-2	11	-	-	AWMRGLRGELF
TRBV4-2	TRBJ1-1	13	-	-	ASSVGRGLGTEAF
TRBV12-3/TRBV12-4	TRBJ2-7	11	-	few	ASSLGGPSEQY
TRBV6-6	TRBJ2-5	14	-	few	ASSYNSLAGGETQY
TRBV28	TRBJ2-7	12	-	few	ALGETGLTYEQY
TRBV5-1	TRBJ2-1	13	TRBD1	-	ASSARDRGVNEQF